Listed here are 16 T cell receptor beta chains from one sample, sequenced in a study of blood T cell repertoires in COVID-19. Sequencing used immunoSEQ multiplex PCR; TCRdb keeps in-frame clones, though not all of them. The sample yields 100,000 to 150,000 clones, roughly 91% seen once. Source material: peripheral blood. The receptors derive from a man between 60 and 75 years old with COVID-19, enrolled during active disease.

The chain is built from TRBV4-3 and TRBJ1-4, with D tentatively TRBD1 (5 bases). Germline V CDR1 and CDR2: LGHNA, YSLEER. V was trimmed by 4 bases and J by 4 bases, leaving 10 bases between them. This CDR3 comprises 14 residues. CDR3 bases: TGCGCCAGCAGCCGACCGGGACTTAATGAAAAACTGTTTTTT. Its protein is CASSRPGLNEKLFF.

The sample holds a few counts of this clone. V and J are TRBV30 and TRBJ1-6; no clear D. The CDR3 is made up of 10 amino acids. Germline V lookup: CDR1 GTSNPN, CDR2 SVGIG (reference sequence). With 3 bases removed from V and 14 bases from J, the gap between germline ends came to 8 bases. The CDR3 is CAWRTTSLHF. CDR3 DNA: TGTGCCTGGAGGACAACCTCCCTCCACTTT.

The chain links TRBV7-6 to TRBJ2-1, with 7 bases that match TRBD2. The ends lost 8 bases at V and 1 base at J; junction bases unmatched: 11. From germline, CDR1 is SGHVS and CDR2 FNYEAQ. The CDR3 consists of 16 residues. The CDR3 nucleotides read TGTGCCAGCCGCGTGCGTCCCGGGGGGTCCTACAATGAGCAGTTCTTC. Translated: CASRVRPGGSYNEQFF.

The J gene is TRBJ1-1, the V gene TRBV5-6; maybe TRBD1 (5 bases). Trimming shortened V by 0 bases and J by 4 bases, and 25 bases separated the two germline ends. Germline V lookup: CDR1 SGHDT, CDR2 YYEEEE. The CDR3 consists of 19 residues. The CDR3 sequence is CASSLVGLLSNGLGTEAFF. CDR3 nucleotides: TGTGCCAGCAGCTTGGTGGGACTTCTCTCTAATGGTTTAGGCACTGAAGCTTTCTTT.

The rearrangement links TRBV18 to TRBJ1-2; the D gene is possibly TRBD1 (5 bases). The CDR3 covers 12 residues. The germline V gene has CDR1 KGHSH and CDR2 LQKENI. Trimming cost V 4 bases and J 3 bases, with 6 bases left between them. Written as DNA, the CDR3 is TGTGCCAGCTCACGCAGGGACTATGGCTACACCTTC. The encoded protein is CASSRRDYGYTF.

This clone appeared a single time. The gene calls are TRBV10-3 and TRBJ2-1; 11 bases line up with TRBD2. Germline V gene data show CDR1 as ENHRY and CDR2 as SYGVKD. V lost 0 bases to trimming and J lost 5 bases; unmatched junction nucleotides: 6. The CDR3 is 17 residues long. The CDR3 protein is CAISESQLAGGNNEQFF. Here the CDR3 DNA reads TGTGCCATCAGTGAGTCGCAGCTAGCGGGGGGAAACAATGAGCAGTTCTTC.

The chain carries TRBV9 and TRBJ2-7; 8 bases are a match to TRBD2. This CDR3 is 15 amino acids long. V trimming: 0 bases; J trimming: 7 bases; junction bases outside the gene matches: 9. Germline CDR1 is SGDLS and CDR2 is YYNGEE. CDR3 residues: CASSVAGGPWNEQYF. The CDR3 region has the DNA TGTGCCAGCAGCGTAGCGGGGGGGCCTTGGAATGAGCAGTACTTC.

The V and J genes are TRBV15 and TRBJ2-2; tentative D call: TRBD1 (6 bases). Germline V CDR1 and CDR2: LNHNV, YYDKDF (reference sequence). Between the trimmed V and J ends, which lost 0 bases and 6 bases, there was a span of 8 bases. CDR3 length: 14 residues. CDR3 sequence reads: CATSRDQGPGELFF. The CDR3 bases are TGTGCCACCAGCAGAGATCAGGGGCCCGGGGAGCTGTTTTTT.

The chain has TRBV19 and TRBJ1-6, with unresolved D. This CDR3 region has 14 residues. Trimming stripped 8 bases from V and 7 bases from J, with 15 bases between. Germline V lookup: CDR1 LNHDA, CDR2 SQIVND (reference sequence). CDR3 amino acids: CASLEGKPNSPLHF. CDR3 sequence (DNA): TGTGCCAGTCTGGAGGGAAAGCCGAATTCACCCCTCCACTTT.

The chain combines TRBV5-1 with TRBJ2-3; the D gene is possibly TRBD1 (6 bases). The CDR3 is 15 amino acids. Germline V CDR1 and CDR2: SGHRS, YFSETQ. V shed 4 bases and J shed 4 bases, with 16 bases lying between them. CDR3 DNA sequence: TGCGCCAGCAGCCTTGGCAGGGGCTTAGCAGATACGCAGTATTTT. It specifies CASSLGRGLADTQYF.

To note about this clone: The same CDR3 can be traced to other DNA sequences in this sample. The rearrangement uses TRBV19 and TRBJ1-1; D unresolved. Trimming took off 7 bases at V and 6 bases at J, with 12 bases between the two ends. CDR1 is LNHDA and CDR2 is SQIVND in the germline V gene (reference sequence). There are 12 residues in the CDR3. This chain's CDR3 is CASKGEAPEAFF. The DNA for the CDR3 is TGTGCCAGTAAGGGAGAGGCACCTGAAGCTTTCTTT.

The V call is TRBV9, the J call TRBJ2-3, with a possible D match to TRBD2 (5 bases). The CDR3 runs to 15 residues. Germline lookup yields CDR1 SGDLS and CDR2 YYNGEE. V gave up 0 bases and J gave up 5 bases, with 13 bases separating them. The CDR3 region is CASSVDRESGDTQYF. In DNA, the CDR3 is TGTGCCAGCAGCGTAGACCGGGAATCCGGAGATACGCAGTATTTT.

A single count supports this clone. V usage is TRBV19 and J usage is TRBJ1-2; tentative D call: TRBD1 (6 bases). The CDR3 runs 13 residues. Trimming took off 2 bases at V and 2 bases at J, with 6 bases between the two ends. Per the germline V gene, CDR1 is LNHDA and CDR2 is SQIVND (reference sequence). For the CDR3, the DNA is TGTGCCAGTAGTATACAGGGGAACTATGGCTACACCTTC. Translation: CASSIQGNYGYTF.

This clone was counted a single time. The V call is TRBV19, the J call TRBJ1-6; maybe TRBD1 (5 bases). V was shortened by 9 bases and J by 3 bases, with 6 bases between the two germline ends. Germline assignment: CDR1 LNHDA and CDR2 SQIVND (reference sequence). The CDR3 contains 12 residues. The CDR3 is CASRVYNSPLHF. In DNA form, the CDR3 reads TGTGCCAGCAGGGTCTATAATTCACCCCTCCACTTT. Full variable domain (rest looked up from reference TRBV19 and TRBJ1-6): DGGITQSPKYLFRKEGQNVTLSCEQNLNHDAMYWYRQDPGQGLRLIYYSQIVNDFQKGDIAEGYSVSREKKESFPLTVTSAQKNPTAFYLCASRVYNSPLHFGNGTRLTVT.

The gene calls are TRBV10-3 and TRBJ2-2; 7 bases fit TRBD1. J lost 2 bases, V lost 5 bases, and 5 bases had no gene match. Germline lookup yields CDR1 ENHRY and CDR2 SYGVKD. The CDR3 has 15 residues. The CDR3 bases are TGTGCCATCAGTCCTGGGACAGATAACACCGGGGAGCTGTTTTTT. It specifies CAISPGTDNTGELFF.

The chain carries TRBV5-1 and TRBJ2-1; 9 bases map to TRBD2. The CDR3 spans 16 residues. After removal of 0 bases from V and 15 bases from J, the junction contained 16 bases not matched to a gene. Germline-derived CDR1 and CDR2 are SGHRS and YFSETQ. The CDR3 nucleotides are TGCGCCAGCAGCTTGGCCGGGGGTAGCGGGGGCACAAGGGTGTTCTTC. Translation gives CASSLAGGSGGTRVFF.